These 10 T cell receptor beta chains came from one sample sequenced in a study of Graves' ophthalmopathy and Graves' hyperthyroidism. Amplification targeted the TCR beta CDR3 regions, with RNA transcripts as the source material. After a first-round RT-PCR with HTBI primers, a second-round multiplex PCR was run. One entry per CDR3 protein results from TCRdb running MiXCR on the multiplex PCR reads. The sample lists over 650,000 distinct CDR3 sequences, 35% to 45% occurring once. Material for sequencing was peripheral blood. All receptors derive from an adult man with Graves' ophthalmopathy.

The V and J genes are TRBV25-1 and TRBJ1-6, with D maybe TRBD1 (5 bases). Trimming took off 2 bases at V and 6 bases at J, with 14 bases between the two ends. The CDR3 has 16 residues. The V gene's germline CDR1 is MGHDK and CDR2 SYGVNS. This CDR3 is CASSETGAAPNSPLHF. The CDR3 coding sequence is TGTGCCAGCAGTGAAACCGGGGCAGCCCCTAATTCACCCCTCCACTTT.

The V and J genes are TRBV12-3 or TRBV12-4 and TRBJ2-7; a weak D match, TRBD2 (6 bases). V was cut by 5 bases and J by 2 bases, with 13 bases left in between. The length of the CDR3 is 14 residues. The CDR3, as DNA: TGTGCCAGCAGTGGCACTAGCAACCCCTACGAGCAGTACTTC. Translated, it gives CASSGTSNPYEQYF.

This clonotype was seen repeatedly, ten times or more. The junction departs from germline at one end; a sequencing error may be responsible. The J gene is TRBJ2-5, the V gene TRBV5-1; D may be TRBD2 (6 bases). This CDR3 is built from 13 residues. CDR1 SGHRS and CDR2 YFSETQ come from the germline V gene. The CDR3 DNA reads TGTGCCAGCAGCCCCGGGAGCCAAGAGACCCAGTACTTC. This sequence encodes CASSPGSQETQYF. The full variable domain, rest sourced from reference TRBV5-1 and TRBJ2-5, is KAGVTQTPRYLIKTRGQQVTLSCSPISGHRSVSWYQQTPGQGLQFLFEYFSETQRNKGNFPGRFSGRQFSNSRSEMNVSTLELGDSALYLCASSPGSQETQYFGPGTRLLVL.

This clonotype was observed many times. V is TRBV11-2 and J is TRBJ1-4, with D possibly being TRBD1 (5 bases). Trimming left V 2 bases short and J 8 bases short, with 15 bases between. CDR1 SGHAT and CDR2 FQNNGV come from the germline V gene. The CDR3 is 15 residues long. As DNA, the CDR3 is TGTGCCAGCAGCTTATTCCCGGGACGAGACGAAAAACTGTTTTTT. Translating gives CASSLFPGRDEKLFF.

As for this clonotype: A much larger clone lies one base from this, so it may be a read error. The CDR3 here is CASGLTGFRAFF. The CDR3 nucleotides are TGTGCCAGCGGCCTCACAGGGTTCAGGGCTTTCTTT. The genes are TRBV7-2 and TRBJ1-1; possibly TRBD1 for D (6 bases). From germline, CDR1 is SGHTA and CDR2 FQGNSA. The CDR3 loop spans 12 amino acids. V was cut by 8 bases and J by 11 bases, with 18 bases left in between.

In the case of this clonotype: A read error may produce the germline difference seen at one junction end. The CDR3 reads CASSWGQDDQPQHF. Here the CDR3 DNA reads TGTGCCAGCAGCTGGGGACAGGACGATCAGCCCCAGCATTTT. V usage is TRBV5-1 and J usage is TRBJ1-5, with TRBD1 identical over 8 bases. CDR3 length equals 14 residues. CDR1 is SGHRS, CDR2 YFSETQ, per germline.

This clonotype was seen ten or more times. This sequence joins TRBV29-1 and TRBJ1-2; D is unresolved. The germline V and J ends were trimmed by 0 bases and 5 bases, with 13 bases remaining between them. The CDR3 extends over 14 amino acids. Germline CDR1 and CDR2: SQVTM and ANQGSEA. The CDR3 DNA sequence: TGCAGCGTTGAAGATCCGGGGATCGTGTATGGCTACACCTTC. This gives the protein CSVEDPGIVYGYTF.

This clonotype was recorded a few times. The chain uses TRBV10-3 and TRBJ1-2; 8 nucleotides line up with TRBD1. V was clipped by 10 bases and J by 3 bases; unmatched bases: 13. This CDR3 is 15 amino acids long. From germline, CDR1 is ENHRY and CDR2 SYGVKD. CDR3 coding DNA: TGTGCCAGCGTTTTTGGGCAGGGGGCCTACTATGGCTACACCTTC. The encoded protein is CASVFGQGAYYGYTF.

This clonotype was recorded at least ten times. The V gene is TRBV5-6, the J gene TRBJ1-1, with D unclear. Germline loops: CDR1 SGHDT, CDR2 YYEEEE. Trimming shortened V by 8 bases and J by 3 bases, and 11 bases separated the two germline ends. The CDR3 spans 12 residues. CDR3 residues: CASSRLDTEAFF. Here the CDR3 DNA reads TGTGCCAGTAGTCGACTGGACACTGAAGCTTTCTTT.

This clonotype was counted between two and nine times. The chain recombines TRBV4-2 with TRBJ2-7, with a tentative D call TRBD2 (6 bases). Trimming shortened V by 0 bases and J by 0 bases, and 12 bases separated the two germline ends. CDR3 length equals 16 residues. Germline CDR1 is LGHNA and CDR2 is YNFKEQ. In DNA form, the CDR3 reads TGTGCCAGCAGCCAAGATGGGAGCGGGCCCTCCTACGAGCAGTACTTC. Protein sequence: CASSQDGSGPSYEQYF.